This is a list of T cell receptor beta chains from one sample in a study of vaccination effects on CD4 cells after COVID-19. TCRdb keeps only in-frame clones here, not all; method: immunoSEQ multiplex PCR. Of tens of thousands of clones listed, roughly three quarters were seen once; the top ten hold 4.5% to 7%. Their recognized antigens are unknown. The material sequenced was CD4+ T cells from PBMCs cultured with HIV peptides, taken before COVID-19 vaccination. These receptors all come from a human donor who had a prior SARS-CoV-2 infection. The CDR3 runs from the conserved cysteine through the conserved F or W. D genes are given only for firm matches. Clone size is stated in some rows and not others, as once, few, many or a class when expanded.

15 TRBD1 TRBJ2-7 - TRBV27 CASSLSGTGAYEQYF TGTGCCAGCAGTTTATCCGGGACAGGGGCCTACGAGCAGTACTTC
14 TRBD1 TRBJ1-2 - TRBV5-6 CASSSTGVPYGYTF TGTGCCAGCAGCTCCACAGGGGTCCCCTATGGCTACACCTTC
15 - TRBJ1-3 - TRBV11-2 CASSFSPGPGNTIYF TGTGCCAGCAGCTTTAGCCCCGGGCCTGGAAACACCATATATTTT
18 TRBD2 TRBJ2-1 once TRBV5-1 CASSPGLAGGPARNEQFF TGCGCCAGCAGCCCGGGACTAGCGGGAGGGCCGGCGAGGAATGAGCAGTTCTTC
14 - TRBJ1-1 - TRBV5-4 CASSTGGFSTEAFF TGTGCCAGCAGCACGGGGGGGTTTAGCACTGAAGCTTTCTTT
16 - TRBJ1-1 few TRBV27 CASSLWALGPAGGAFF TGTGCCAGCAGTTTATGGGCCCTCGGACCGGCCGGGGGAGCTTTCTTT
13 - TRBJ1-3 - TRBV6-5 CASRGTSRNTIYF TGTGCCAGCAGGGGGACCTCCCGAAACACCATATATTTT
13 - TRBJ1-1 - TRBV7-2 CASSFRMNTEAFF TGTGCCAGCAGCTTTCGGATGAACACTGAAGCTTTCTTT
17 TRBD2 TRBJ2-2 - TRBV5-1 CASSSLPSGRGTGELFF TGCGCCAGCAGCTCCCTCCCCAGCGGGAGGGGCACCGGGGAGCTGTTTTTT
15 - TRBJ2-7 - TRBV5-1 CASSLGTNPDYEQYF TGCGCCAGCAGCTTGGGGACAAACCCGGACTACGAGCAGTACTTC
13 - TRBJ2-6 few TRBV7-9 CASSFPGANVLTF TGTGCCAGCAGCTTTCCTGGGGCCAACGTCCTGACTTTC
15 - TRBJ1-1 few TRBV18 CASSLGFLGNTEAFF TGTGCCAGCTCACTGGGGTTCTTGGGGAACACTGAAGCTTTCTTT
15 - TRBJ1-1 - TRBV2 CASSPPGALNTEAFF TGTGCCAGCAGCCCGCCTGGGGCACTTAACACTGAAGCTTTCTTT
16 - TRBJ1-6 few TRBV3-1/TRBV3-2 CASSQGDRSYNSPLHF TGTGCCAGCAGCCAAGGGGATCGCTCCTATAATTCACCCCTCCACTTT
13 - TRBJ1-1 - TRBV7-2 CASSSILNTEAFF TGTGCCAGCAGCTCAATATTGAACACTGAAGCTTTCTTT
12 - TRBJ2-3 few TRBV11-3 CASSLQDKVQYF TGTGCCAGCAGCTTACAGGACAAAGTACAGTATTTT
16 - TRBJ2-7 - TRBV5-1 CASSSDLGIRSYEQYF TGCGCCAGCAGCTCTGACCTGGGTATTCGATCCTACGAGCAGTACTTC
16 - TRBJ2-5 - TRBV7-2 CASSPQRALIVETQYF TGTGCCAGCAGCCCTCAGAGGGCCCTTATTGTGGAGACCCAGTACTTC
13 - TRBJ1-1 - TRBV11-2 CASSPSMDGEAFF TGTGCCAGCAGCCCTTCAATGGACGGTGAAGCTTTCTTT
13 TRBD1 TRBJ1-5 - TRBV27 CASKGQGGQPQHF TGTGCCAGCAAAGGACAGGGGGGACAGCCCCAGCATTTT
19 - TRBJ2-6 - TRBV7-6 CASSLINRAGGTGANVLTF TGTGCCAGCAGCTTAATTAATCGGGCAGGGGGGACTGGGGCCAACGTCCTGACTTTC
14 TRBD2 TRBJ2-3 - TRBV2 CASSGLATTDTQYF TGTGCCAGCAGCGGACTAGCGACCACAGATACGCAGTATTTT
14 - TRBJ2-1 few TRBV7-8 CASSSGGNANEQFF TGTGCCAGCAGCTCCGGGGGAAACGCGAATGAGCAGTTCTTC
13 - TRBJ2-3 - TRBV7-3 CASSQWSGDTQYF TGTGCCAGCAGCCAATGGTCGGGAGATACGCAGTATTTT
14 - TRBJ1-2 - TRBV7-2 CASSLSRANYGYTF TGTGCCAGCAGCTTATCCAGAGCTAACTATGGCTACACCTTC
14 - TRBJ2-5 - TRBV7-8 CASSLHLGWETQYF TGTGCCAGCAGCCTCCACCTCGGATGGGAGACCCAGTACTTC
15 - TRBJ1-1 few TRBV7-2 CASSLDDRSNTEAFF TGTGCCAGCAGCTTAGACGACAGGTCGAACACTGAAGCTTTCTTT
15 - TRBJ2-7 - TRBV5-6 CASSLVGTESYEQYF TGTGCCAGCAGCTTGGTGGGGACCGAATCCTACGAGCAGTACTTC
13 - TRBJ1-4 - TRBV7-9 CASSLVVGEKLFF TGTGCCAGCAGCTTGGTAGTCGGTGAAAAACTGTTTTTT
13 TRBD2 TRBJ2-3 few TRBV7-9 CASGLAGTDTQYF TGTGCCAGCGGGCTAGCGGGCACAGATACGCAGTATTTT
16 - TRBJ1-1 - TRBV7-9 CASSLAQGPLNTEAFF TGTGCCAGCAGCTTAGCCCAGGGGCCTTTGAACACTGAAGCTTTCTTT
11 - TRBJ1-1 once TRBV7-9 CASTSRSEAFF TGTGCCAGCACCTCAAGATCTGAAGCTTTCTTT
12 - TRBJ2-4 few TRBV5-6 CASSSDSPGQYF TGTGCCAGCAGCTCGGACTCACCCGGACAGTACTTC
15 - TRBJ1-1 once TRBV7-2 CASSWLGALNTEAFF TGTGCCAGCAGCTGGCTTGGGGCTCTGAACACTGAAGCTTTCTTT
13 TRBD1 TRBJ2-7 - TRBV7-3 CASSLGTGYEQYF TGTGCCAGCAGCTTAGGGACAGGGTACGAGCAGTACTTC
19 TRBD2 TRBJ2-4 - TRBV10-3 CAIGGGGLAGPIAKNIQYF TGTGCCATCGGGGGTGGCGGACTAGCGGGACCAATAGCCAAAAACATTCAGTACTTC
17 TRBD2 TRBJ2-1 - TRBV5-1 CASSSTSGRRLGNEQFF TGCGCCAGCAGCTCGACTAGCGGGCGCAGGTTGGGTAATGAGCAGTTCTTC
15 TRBD2 TRBJ2-2 - TRBV9 CASSVGAGGTGELFF TGTGCCAGCAGCGTAGGGGCGGGAGGAACCGGGGAGCTGTTTTTT
13 - TRBJ2-5 - TRBV7-2 CASSLNRVETQYF TGTGCCAGCAGCTTAAACAGGGTCGAGACCCAGTACTTC
15 - TRBJ1-5 - TRBV30 CAWSLSAQGNQPQHF TGTGCCTGGAGTCTATCAGCCCAAGGCAATCAGCCCCAGCATTTT
14 - TRBJ1-2 - TRBV11-3 CASSPGLRRDGYTF TGTGCCAGCAGCCCGGGACTGAGGAGGGATGGCTACACCTTC
14 - TRBJ2-7 - TRBV7-2 CASSLAGTSYEQYF TGTGCCAGCAGTTTGGCCGGGACCTCCTACGAGCAGTACTTC
18 TRBD1 TRBJ2-7 few TRBV23-1 CASSQSVRRDRSSYEQYF TGCGCCAGCAGTCAATCGGTCCGTCGGGACAGGAGCTCCTACGAGCAGTACTTC
15 - TRBJ1-3 few TRBV11-2 CASSLTAVSGNTIYF TGTGCCAGCAGCTTGACCGCGGTCTCTGGAAACACCATATATTTT
15 TRBD2 TRBJ2-5 - TRBV5-6 CASSLRLAAPETQYF TGTGCCAGCAGCTTGCGGCTAGCGGCCCCAGAGACCCAGTACTTC
15 TRBD1 TRBJ2-2 - TRBV7-2 CASNTMGQGTGELFF TGTGCCAGCAACACCATGGGACAGGGCACCGGGGAGCTGTTTTTT
14 - TRBJ2-7 - TRBV7-9 CASSFPASPYEQYF TGTGCCAGCAGCTTCCCGGCCAGCCCCTACGAGCAGTACTTC
15 - TRBJ2-7 - TRBV6-5 CASSPVRGFPYEQYF TGTGCCAGCAGCCCGGTTAGAGGGTTCCCGTACGAGCAGTACTTC